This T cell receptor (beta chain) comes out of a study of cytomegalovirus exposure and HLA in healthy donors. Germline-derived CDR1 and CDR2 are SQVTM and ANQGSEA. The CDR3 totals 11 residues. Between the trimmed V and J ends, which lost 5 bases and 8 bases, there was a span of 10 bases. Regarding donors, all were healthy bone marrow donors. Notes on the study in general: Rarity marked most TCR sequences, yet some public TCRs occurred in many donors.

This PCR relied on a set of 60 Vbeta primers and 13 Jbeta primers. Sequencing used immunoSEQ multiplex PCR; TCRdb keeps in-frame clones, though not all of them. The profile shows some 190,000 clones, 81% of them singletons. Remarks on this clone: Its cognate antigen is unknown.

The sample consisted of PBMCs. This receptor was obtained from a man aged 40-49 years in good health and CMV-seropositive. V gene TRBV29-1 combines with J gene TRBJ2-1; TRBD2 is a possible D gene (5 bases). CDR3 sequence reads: CSVRSADEQFF. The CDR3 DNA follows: TGCAGCGTTCGTAGCGCCGATGAGCAGTTCTTC.